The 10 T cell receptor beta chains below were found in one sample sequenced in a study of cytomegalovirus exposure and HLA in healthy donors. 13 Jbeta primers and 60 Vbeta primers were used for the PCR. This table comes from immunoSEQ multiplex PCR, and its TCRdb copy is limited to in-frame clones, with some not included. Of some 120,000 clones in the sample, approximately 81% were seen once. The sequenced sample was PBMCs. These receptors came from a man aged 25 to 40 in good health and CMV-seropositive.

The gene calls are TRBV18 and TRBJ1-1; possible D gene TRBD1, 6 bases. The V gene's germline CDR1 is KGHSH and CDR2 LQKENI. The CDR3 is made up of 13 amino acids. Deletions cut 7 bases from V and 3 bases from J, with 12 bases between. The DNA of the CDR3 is TGTGCCAGCTTGGTACAGGGCGACACTGAAGCTTTCTTT. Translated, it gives CASLVQGDTEAFF. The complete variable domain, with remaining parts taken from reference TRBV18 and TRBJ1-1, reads NAGVMQNPRHLVRRRGQEARLRCSPMKGHSHVYWYRQLPEEGLKFMVYLQKENIIDESGMPKERFSAEFPKEGPSILRIQQVVRGDSAAYFCASLVQGDTEAFFGQGTRLTVV.

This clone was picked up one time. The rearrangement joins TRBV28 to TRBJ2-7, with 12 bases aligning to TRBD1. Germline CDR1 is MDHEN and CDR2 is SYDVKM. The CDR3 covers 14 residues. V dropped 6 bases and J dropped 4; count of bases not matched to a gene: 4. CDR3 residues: CASSPGQGAYEQYF. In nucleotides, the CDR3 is TGTGCCAGCAGCCCGGGACAGGGGGCTTACGAGCAGTACTTC.

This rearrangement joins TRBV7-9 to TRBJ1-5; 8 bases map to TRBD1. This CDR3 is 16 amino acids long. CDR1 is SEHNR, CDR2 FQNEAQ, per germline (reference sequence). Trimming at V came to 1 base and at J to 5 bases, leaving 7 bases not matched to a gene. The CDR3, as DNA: TGTGCCAGCAGCTTAGTAAAGGACAGGGCGGATCAGCCCCAGCATTTT. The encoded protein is CASSLVKDRADQPQHF.

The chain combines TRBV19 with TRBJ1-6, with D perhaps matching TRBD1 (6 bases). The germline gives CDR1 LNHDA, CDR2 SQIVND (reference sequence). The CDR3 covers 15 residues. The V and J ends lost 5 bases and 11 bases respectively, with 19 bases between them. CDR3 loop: CASSSRVQGIAPLHF. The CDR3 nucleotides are TGTGCCAGTAGTTCCCGAGTACAGGGAATTGCACCCCTCCACTTT.

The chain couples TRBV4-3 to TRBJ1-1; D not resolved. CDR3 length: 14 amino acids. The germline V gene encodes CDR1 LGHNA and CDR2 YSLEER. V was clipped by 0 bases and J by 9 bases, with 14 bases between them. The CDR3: CASSQDWAAGQAFF. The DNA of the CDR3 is TGCGCCAGCAGCCAAGATTGGGCAGCCGGTCAAGCTTTCTTT.

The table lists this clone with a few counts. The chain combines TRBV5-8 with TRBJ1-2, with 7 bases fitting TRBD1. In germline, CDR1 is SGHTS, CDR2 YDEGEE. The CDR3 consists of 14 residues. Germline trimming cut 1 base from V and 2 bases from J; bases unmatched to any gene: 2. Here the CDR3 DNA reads TGTGCCAGCAGCTTGACAGGGGCAAACTATGGCTACACCTTC. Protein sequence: CASSLTGANYGYTF. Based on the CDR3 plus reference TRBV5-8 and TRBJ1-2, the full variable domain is EAGVTQSPTHLIKTRGQQATLRCSPISGHTSVYWYQQALGLGLQFLLWYDEGEERNRGNFPPRFSGRQFPNYSSELNVNALELEDSALYLCASSLTGANYGYTFGSGTRLTVV.

CDR3 DNA sequence: TGTGCCATCAGTGAGATGCCCCCTAGCGGGACCCTTAATGCGGTCGGTGAGACCCAGTACTTC. Translation: CAISEMPPSGTLNAVGETQYF. This chain joins TRBV10-3 and TRBJ2-5; 9 bases line up with TRBD2. The CDR3 consists of 21 residues. Germline assignment: CDR1 ENHRY and CDR2 SYGVKD. Losses at the gene ends were 2 bases for V and 5 bases for J; bases not matched to a gene: 24.

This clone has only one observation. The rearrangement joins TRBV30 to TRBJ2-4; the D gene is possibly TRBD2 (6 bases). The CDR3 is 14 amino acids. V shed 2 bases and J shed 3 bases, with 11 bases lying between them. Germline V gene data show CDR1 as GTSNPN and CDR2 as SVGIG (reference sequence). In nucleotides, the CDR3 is TGTGCCTGGAGTCGGGGGTCGGGCAAAAACATTCAGTACTTC. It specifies CAWSRGSGKNIQYF.

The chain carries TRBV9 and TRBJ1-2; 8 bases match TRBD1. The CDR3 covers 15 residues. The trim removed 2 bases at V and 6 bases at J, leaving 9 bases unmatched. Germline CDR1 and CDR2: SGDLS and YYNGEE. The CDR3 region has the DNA TGTGCCAGCAGCGTCCTGCTACAGGGGGAGGATGGCTACACCTTC. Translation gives CASSVLLQGEDGYTF.

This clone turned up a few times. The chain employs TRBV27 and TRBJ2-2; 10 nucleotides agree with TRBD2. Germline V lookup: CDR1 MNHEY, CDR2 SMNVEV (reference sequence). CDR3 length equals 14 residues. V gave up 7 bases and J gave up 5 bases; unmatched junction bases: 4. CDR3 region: CASMGLAITGELFF. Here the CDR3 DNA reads TGTGCCAGCATGGGACTAGCGATAACCGGGGAGCTGTTTTTT.